This TCR beta chain appears in the sequencing data of a study of identical twins. Study-wide findings and caveats: Conclusions came from cross-sectional statistical analysis, not from following the same donors.

With 3 bases removed from V and 2 bases from J, the gap between germline ends came to 9 bases. The CDR3 covers 13 residues. Germline V gene data show CDR1 as DFQATT and CDR2 as SNEGSKA (reference sequence). TCRdb reprocessed the 5' RACE reads with MiXCR, giving one entry per CDR3 protein. Of 200,000 to 300,000 distinct CDR3 sequences listed, 10% were seen once; the top ten hold over 8%. The sample holds many counts of this clonotype. The target antigen is unknown. This TCR derives from a man aged 50-59 years in good health. Material for sequencing was memory T cells sorted from blood. The gene calls are TRBV20-1 and TRBJ2-3; unclear D gene. The CDR3 protein is CSASSVNTDTQYF. The CDR3 DNA sequence: TGCAGTGCTAGTTCCGTGAACACAGATACGCAGTATTTT.